Presented here are 2 T cell receptor beta chains from one specimen sequenced in a study of sequential checkpoint blockade in melanoma. Method: immunoSEQ multiplex PCR; TCRdb's copy keeps in-frame clones and lacks some. The table includes approximately 6,900 clones, approximately 22% detected once. Regarding treatment: randomized to nivolumab then ipilimumab (arm A) or the reverse (arm B). Sequenced here: tumor tissue (inferred from file names), sampled from a patient given nivolumab and ipilimumab in sequence. These receptors were taken from a human donor with melanoma.

This clone has only a few counts. The genes are TRBV6-8 and TRBJ1-6; 10 nucleotides align to TRBD1. Losses at the gene ends were 5 bases for V and 9 bases for J; bases not matched to a gene: 4. CDR3 length: 14 amino acids. Per the germline V gene, CDR1 is MNHGY and CDR2 is SAAAGT. The CDR3 protein is CASSLRDRGSPLHF. CDR3 nucleotide sequence: TGTGCCAGCAGTCTCCGGGACAGGGGTTCACCCCTCCACTTT.

The chain combines TRBV1 with TRBJ2-3; TRBD2, the D gene given by the table, was not confirmed from the DNA. TRBV1 is annotated as a pseudogene. The CDR3 is made up of 16 amino acids. The CDR3 reads CASSPNSGGAYDTQYF. DNA for the CDR3: TGCGCCAGCAGCCCTAATAGCGGGGGGGCCTATGATACGCAGTATTTT.